This T cell receptor (beta chain) derives from a study of T cell responses to AZD1222 COVID-19 vaccine. To note about this clone: Its target is unknown.

General study results and limits: White British donors predominated, females outnumbered males, and clonal diversity was possibly underestimated. Spike-specific TCR breadth and depth were elevated following two AZD1222 doses.

Germline values: CDR1 SGHRS, CDR2 YFSETQ. Trimming removed 2 bases from V and 2 bases from J, with 8 bases in between. The CDR3 sequence is 13 residues long. Clones were sequenced by immunoSEQ multiplex PCR, and TCRdb holds only the in-frame ones, with some missing. Found here are about 160,000 clones, under 95% of them singletons; the top ten hold approximately 1.1%. The TCR was taken from an adult who received the AZD1222 COVID-19 vaccine. The chain carries TRBV5-1 and TRBJ2-7; D is perhaps TRBD1 or TRBD2 (5 bases each). Sequenced here: peripheral blood, sampled 28 days after the second AZD1222 dose. The chain's CDR3 is CASSFGTTYEQYF. Written as DNA, the CDR3 is TGCGCCAGCAGCTTTGGGACCACCTACGAGCAGTACTTC.